The TCR beta chain under discussion was sequenced for a study of blood T cell repertoires in COVID-19. As for the study in general: Acute and convalescent COVID-19 specimens originated in the United States, Italy and Spain. Sources were T cells, B-cell-depleted T cells, or PBMCs; the material itself was cDNA or gDNA.

Data came from immunoSEQ multiplex PCR; TCRdb stores just in-frame clones and leaves some out. The sample records about 150,000 clones, roughly 91% being singletons. Patients of the Seattle cohort, enrolled during active infection, were followed longitudinally. CDR1 and CDR2 (germline): SGHAT, FQNNGV. This CDR3 comprises 14 residues. The germline V and J ends were trimmed by 3 bases and 13 bases, with 21 bases remaining between them. The V and J genes are TRBV11-2 and TRBJ1-2; D not certain. Sequenced input: peripheral blood. This sequence originates from a man between 18 and 35 years old with COVID-19, enrolled during active disease. The chain's CDR3 is CASSLVQRSMASTF. The CDR3 nucleotides are TGTGCCAGCAGCTTGGTACAGCGGTCTATGGCTAGCACCTTC.